This is a list of T cell receptor beta chains from one sample in a study of blood T cell repertoires in COVID-19. Measured with immunoSEQ multiplex PCR; TCRdb has only the in-frame clones, and not every one. The profile shows more than 95,000 clones, 81% of them singletons. Sequenced material: peripheral blood. These receptors came from a man older than 75 with acute or convalescent COVID-19. Both conserved end residues are part of each CDR3. The D gene is left open where the match is weak. For some rows the clone size is stated as once, few or many, or as a class when expanded; others skip it.

abundance	v_gene	d_gene	j_gene	CDR3nt	CDR3aa
NA	TRBV30	TRBD1	TRBJ2-7	TGTGCCTGGGAAAAAAGACAGGGCATAGGACCCTGCTTC	CAWEKRQGIGPCF
NA	TRBV18	TRBD2	TRBJ2-3	TGTGCCAGCTCACCGCGAGCGGGGCGGGCCTTTAGCACAGATACGCAGTATTTT	CASSPRAGRAFSTDTQYF
few	TRBV27	TRBD2	TRBJ2-1	TGTGCCAGCAGATTGAATAGCGGGATCGGTTGGGATGAGCAGTTCTTC	CASRLNSGIGWDEQFF
NA	TRBV27	TRBD1	TRBJ2-3	TGTGCCAGCAGTAAACAGGGGTTAGATACGCAGTATTTT	CASSKQGLDTQYF
NA	TRBV6-5	TRBD2	TRBJ2-7	TGTGCCAGCAGCCGACTTGGACTAGCAAAAGAGCAGTACTTC	CASSRLGLAKEQYF
many	TRBV7-2	NA	TRBJ1-5	TGTGCCAGCAGCTTAGGAGGGTTAAATCAGCCCCAGCATTTT	CASSLGGLNQPQHF
NA	TRBV6-1	NA	TRBJ2-1	TGTGCCAGCAGTGAGGGCCCACCCGACAATGAGCAGTTCTTC	CASSEGPPDNEQFF
NA	TRBV27	TRBD2	TRBJ2-2	TGTGCCAGCAGTTTACAGCGGGACCCCGGGGAGCTGTTTTTT	CASSLQRDPGELFF
NA	TRBV10-3	TRBD2	TRBJ2-1	TGTGCCATCAGTGATAGCGGGAGGGACCGCAATGAGCAGTTCTTC	CAISDSGRDRNEQFF
NA	TRBV14	TRBD1	TRBJ2-7	TGTGCCAGCAGCCATCGGATCGGCCCGGGACAGAGGTCAACTTTGTACGAGCAGTACTTC	CASSHRIGPGQRSTLYEQYF
NA	TRBV5-1	NA	TRBJ1-2	TGCGCCAGCAGCTTGGAATCGGTGTCCTATGGCTACACCTTC	CASSLESVSYGYTF
NA	TRBV28	TRBD1	TRBJ1-1	TGTGCCAGCAGTGCAGGGGGCGCGGGCACTGAAGCTTTCTTT	CASSAGGAGTEAFF
NA	TRBV5-1	TRBD1	TRBJ1-1	TGCGCCAGCAGCTTGGGGCAGGGGGCAGTGCAAGCTTTCTTT	CASSLGQGAVQAFF
NA	TRBV30	NA	TRBJ2-2	TGTGCCTGGAGTGCCGGGGTCTACACCGGGGAGCTGTTTTTT	CAWSAGVYTGELFF
NA	TRBV7-9	TRBD1	TRBJ1-3	TGTGCCAGCAGCTTAGTCGAGCACAGGGGAATCGGAAACACCATATATTTT	CASSLVEHRGIGNTIYF
NA	TRBV3-1/TRBV3-2	TRBD2	TRBJ2-3	TGTGCCAGCAGCCAAGTAAGCGGGCGGGAGCCCGCAGATACGCAGTATTTT	CASSQVSGREPADTQYF
NA	TRBV30	NA	TRBJ1-6	TGTGCCTGGACCCGTTACGGGGGCTATAATTCACCCCTCCACTTT	CAWTRYGGYNSPLHF
NA	TRBV6-2/TRBV6-3	NA	TRBJ2-7	TGTGCCAGCAGTGGGGGACTCTTACCCTACGAGCAGTACTTC	CASSGGLLPYEQYF
NA	TRBV6-1	NA	TRBJ1-6	TGTGCCAGCAGTGAATTGACAGGCCGCTCAGATTCACCCCTCCACTTT	CASSELTGRSDSPLHF
NA	TRBV14	NA	TRBJ1-1	TGTGCCAGCAGCGGGGGGGAGGTGAACACTGAAGCTTTCTTT	CASSGGEVNTEAFF
NA	TRBV28	TRBD1	TRBJ1-3	TGTGCCAGCAGCAGGGACAGGGAGAGCACCATATATTTT	CASSRDRESTIYF
NA	TRBV28	NA	TRBJ1-3	TGTGCCAGCAGTGTTGGGAGCTCTGGAAACACCATATATTTT	CASSVGSSGNTIYF
NA	TRBV18	TRBD2	TRBJ2-1	TGTGCCAGCTCACCGGGGACTAGCGGGAGAAATGAGCAGTTCTTC	CASSPGTSGRNEQFF
NA	TRBV7-6	NA	TRBJ2-5	TGTGCCAGCAGCTTAGGGGAGGAGACCCAGTACTTC	CASSLGEETQYF
NA	TRBV27	TRBD1	TRBJ1-6	TGTGCCAGCAGTCCGACGACAGGGCGTGTTTCACCCCTCCACTTT	CASSPTTGRVSPLHF
NA	TRBV4-2	NA	TRBJ2-2	TGTGCCAGCAGCCAGGGCGGAGGCGGGGAGCTGTTTTTT	CASSQGGGGELFF
NA	TRBV12-3/TRBV12-4	NA	TRBJ2-7	TGTGCCAGCAGTTTTTCGGGGGAATTGGCGCAGTACTTC	CASSFSGELAQYF
NA	TRBV7-2	NA	TRBJ2-6	TGTGCCAGCAGCTCCGCAGGGACTCCTGGGGCCAACGTCCTGACTTTC	CASSSAGTPGANVLTF
NA	TRBV11-2	NA	TRBJ2-1	TGTGCCAGCAGCTTAGGGCCCTTAGGGGGGCAGTTCTTC	CASSLGPLGGQFF
NA	TRBV18	NA	TRBJ1-3	TGTGCCAGCTCACCTCCGGGGGTCCCTGGAAACACCATATATTTT	CASSPPGVPGNTIYF
once	TRBV5-1	TRBD2	TRBJ2-1	TGCGCCAGCAGCTTTGCGGGAGGATCCTACAATGAGCAGTTCTTC	CASSFAGGSYNEQFF
NA	TRBV28	TRBD2	TRBJ2-5	TGTGCCAGCAGTTTCTTTGGCGGGAGTGTACAAGAGACCCAGTACTTC	CASSFFGGSVQETQYF
NA	TRBV6-6	NA	TRBJ2-7	TGTGCCAGCAGCTCAGATCGTTCCTACGAGCAGTACTTC	CASSSDRSYEQYF
NA	TRBV5-1	TRBD2	TRBJ2-3	TGCGCCAGCAGGCAATACATAGCGGGGGCAGCTACAGATACGCAGTATTTT	CASRQYIAGAATDTQYF
NA	TRBV5-5	NA	TRBJ1-5	TGTGCCAGCAGCCAGGACACCCATCAGCCCCAGCATTTT	CASSQDTHQPQHF
NA	TRBV6-6	TRBD1	TRBJ2-7	TGTGCCAGCACCTTCTCCGGACAGGGGATCCACGAGCAGTACTTC	CASTFSGQGIHEQYF
NA	TRBV7-3	NA	TRBJ2-3	TGTGCCAGCAGCTTAACTCGCGCTAGCGGCACAGATACGCAGTATTTT	CASSLTRASGTDTQYF
NA	TRBV2	NA	TRBJ2-1	TGTGCCAGCAGGCGGGTTTCCTACAATGAGCAGTTCTTC	CASRRVSYNEQFF
NA	TRBV3-1/TRBV3-2	TRBD2	TRBJ2-1	TGTGCCAGCAGCCAGTACGCCCCCAGCGGGAGGTACAATGAGCAGTTCTTC	CASSQYAPSGRYNEQFF
NA	TRBV5-4	NA	TRBJ2-7	TGTGCCAGCAGCTTGGGAATAACTTACGAGCAGTACTTC	CASSLGITYEQYF
NA	TRBV3-1/TRBV3-2	NA	TRBJ1-1	TGTGCCAGCAGCCAAGTAGACAGGAACACTGAAGCTTTCTTT	CASSQVDRNTEAFF
NA	TRBV6-6	TRBD1	TRBJ1-3	TGTGCCAGCAGTCCGGGGACAGGTCCGTCCTCTGGAAACACCATATATTTT	CASSPGTGPSSGNTIYF
once	TRBV18	NA	TRBJ2-6	TGTGCCAGCTCACCGCGGCAGGGTAGTTCTGGGGCCAACGTCCTGACTTTC	CASSPRQGSSGANVLTF
NA	TRBV19	TRBD2	TRBJ2-7	TGTGCCAGTAGTTCTTCCGGGACTAGCGGATCCTACGAGCAGTACTTC	CASSSSGTSGSYEQYF
NA	TRBV2	NA	TRBJ2-3	TGTGCCAGCAGTGATTACTTAGAGACAGGGCAGTATTTT	CASSDYLETGQYF
NA	TRBV5-1	NA	TRBJ2-5	TGCGCCAGCAGCCGACTAGGGCTCCAAGAGACCCAGTACTTC	CASSRLGLQETQYF
NA	TRBV13	TRBD1	TRBJ1-6	TGTGCCAGCAGCGCAGGGACAGGGGGCGACAATTCACCCCTCCACTTT	CASSAGTGGDNSPLHF
NA	TRBV5-4	TRBD1	TRBJ1-1	TGTGCCAGCAGCTTGGCCCAGGGGGGCCTTAATGGAGCTTTCTTT	CASSLAQGGLNGAFF
NA	TRBV6-2/TRBV6-3	NA	TRBJ2-1	TGTGCCAGCAGTTATCTGCTAGGCAATGAGCAGTTCTTC	CASSYLLGNEQFF
NA	TRBV18	NA	TRBJ1-2	TGTGCCAGCTCACCACTCGAGGGCCTCTATGGCTACACCTTC	CASSPLEGLYGYTF
NA	TRBV7-9	NA	TRBJ2-2	TGTGCCAGCAGCTTAGAAGGACTCGGGCGGACCGGGGAGCTGTTTTTT	CASSLEGLGRTGELFF